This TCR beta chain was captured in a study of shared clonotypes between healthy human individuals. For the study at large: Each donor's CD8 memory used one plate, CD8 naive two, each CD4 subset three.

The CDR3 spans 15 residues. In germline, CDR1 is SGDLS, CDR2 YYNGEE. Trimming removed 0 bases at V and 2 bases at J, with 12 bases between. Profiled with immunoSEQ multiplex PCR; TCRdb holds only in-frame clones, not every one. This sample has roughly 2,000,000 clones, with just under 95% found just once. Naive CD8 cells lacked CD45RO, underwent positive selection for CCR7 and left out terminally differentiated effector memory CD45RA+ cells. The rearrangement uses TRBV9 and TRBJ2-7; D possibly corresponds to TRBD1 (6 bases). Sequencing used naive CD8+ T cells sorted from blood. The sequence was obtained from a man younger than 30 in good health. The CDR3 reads CASSVESGVTYEQYF. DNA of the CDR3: TGTGCCAGCAGCGTAGAGTCAGGGGTAACCTACGAGCAGTACTTC.